The rows below give T cell receptor beta chains drawn from one sample of a study of shared clonotypes between healthy human individuals. Generated by immunoSEQ multiplex PCR, the TCRdb table keeps only in-frame clones and is missing some. Of a few million clones listed, roughly 93% are singletons. Sequencing input: naive CD4+ T cells from PBMCs. The receptors derive from a young man in good health. Some clones in this sample may be carry-over from other donors' samples. Each CDR3 is given with its conserved first and last residue. A D gene is named only where the DNA matches it firmly. Clone size, where shown, is once, few, many, or a class for clones that have expanded.

J | D | size | V | CDR3 | DNA
TRBJ2-7 | NA | NA | TRBV9 | CASSPASNTYEQYF | TGTGCCAGCAGCCCCGCTAGCAACACCTACGAGCAGTACTTC
TRBJ1-4 | NA | NA | TRBV19 | CASSIPGNEKLFF | TGTGCCAGTAGTATCCCGGGTAATGAAAAACTGTTTTTT
TRBJ2-3 | TRBD2 | NA | TRBV4-2 | CASSPKRSGSTDTQYF | TGTGCCAGCAGCCCCAAGCGGAGCGGGAGTACAGATACGCAGTATTTT
TRBJ1-4 | NA | NA | TRBV5-4 | CASSSRQEEKLFF | TGTGCCAGCAGCTCTAGACAGGAGGAAAAACTGTTTTTT
TRBJ2-7 | NA | NA | TRBV2 | CASRGVGSFEQYF | TGTGCCAGCAGGGGGGTCGGTAGCTTCGAGCAGTACTTC
TRBJ1-2 | NA | NA | TRBV6-1 | CASTLPGLYGYTF | TGTGCCAGCACCCTCCCGGGTCTCTATGGCTACACCTTC
TRBJ2-7 | NA | NA | TRBV5-1 | CASSLDVSSSNEQYF | TGCGCCAGCAGCTTGGATGTTTCGTCTAGCAACGAGCAGTACTTC
TRBJ1-1 | NA | NA | TRBV5-1 | CASSHSGRGLNTEAFF | TGCGCCAGCAGCCACAGCGGGAGGGGACTAAACACTGAAGCTTTCTTT
TRBJ2-2 | NA | NA | TRBV11-3 | CASSLLNTGELFF | TGTGCCAGCAGCTTACTGAACACCGGGGAGCTGTTTTTT
TRBJ1-5 | NA | NA | TRBV19 | CASDSPNQPQHF | TGTGCCAGTGACAGCCCTAATCAGCCCCAGCATTTT
TRBJ2-1 | NA | NA | TRBV5-1 | CASSSQGKGADEQFF | TGCGCCAGCAGCTCACAGGGCAAGGGTGCGGATGAGCAGTTCTTC
TRBJ2-1 | TRBD1 | NA | TRBV11-3 | CASSLEGQLSSYNEQFF | TGTGCCAGCAGCTTAGAGGGACAGCTGAGCTCCTACAATGAGCAGTTCTTC
TRBJ2-3 | NA | NA | TRBV5-4 | CASSLIGPDTQYF | TGTGCCAGCAGCCTCATTGGACCGGATACGCAGTATTTT
TRBJ1-2 | TRBD1 | NA | TRBV4-3 | CASSQEQGSYGYTF | TGCGCCAGCAGCCAAGAACAGGGGAGCTATGGCTACACCTTC
TRBJ1-1 | NA | NA | TRBV5-4 | CASRKTGANTEAFF | TGTGCCAGCAGAAAGACCGGGGCGAACACTGAAGCTTTCTTT
TRBJ1-1 | NA | NA | TRBV7-9 | CASSPGTTNSVEAFF | TGTGCCAGCAGCCCCGGGACAACTAATTCGGTTGAAGCTTTCTTT
TRBJ2-1 | TRBD2 | NA | TRBV11-1 | CASSFLLAGNNEQFF | TGTGCCAGCAGCTTTCTACTAGCGGGAAACAATGAGCAGTTCTTC
TRBJ2-3 | NA | NA | TRBV2 | CASTAWQGSLTQYF | TGTGCCAGCACCGCCTGGCAGGGAAGTTTAACGCAGTATTTT
TRBJ1-4 | TRBD1 | NA | TRBV6-6 | CASSSPGTGDEKLFF | TGTGCCAGCAGTTCTCCCGGGACAGGGGATGAAAAACTGTTTTTT
TRBJ1-1 | NA | NA | TRBV6-5 | CASSYFAGVSTEAFF | TGTGCCAGCAGTTACTTTGCAGGGGTGAGCACTGAAGCTTTCTTT
TRBJ1-4 | NA | NA | TRBV30 | CAADSKFLWGTNEKLFF | TGTGCCGCCGACTCAAAGTTTTTATGGGGAACTAATGAAAAACTGTTTTTT
TRBJ2-2 | TRBD2 | NA | TRBV9 | CASSVATSRTLAGDGELFF | TGTGCCAGCAGCGTAGCTACTTCGAGGACACTAGCGGGAGACGGGGAGCTGTTTTTT
TRBJ2-7 | TRBD2 | NA | TRBV6-5 | CASSIAGGAYEQYF | TGTGCCAGCAGTATAGCGGGAGGAGCGTACGAGCAGTACTTC
TRBJ2-7 | TRBD1 | NA | TRBV11-3 | CASSFGQGQYEQYF | TGTGCCAGCAGCTTTGGACAGGGCCAGTACGAGCAGTACTTC
TRBJ1-4 | TRBD1 | once | TRBV29-1 | CSVEDRDRGNEKLFF | TGCAGCGTTGAAGATCGGGACAGGGGAAATGAAAAACTGTTTTTT
TRBJ2-5 | NA | NA | TRBV28 | CASSFRGPTRETQYF | TGTGCCAGCAGTTTCAGGGGACCAACGAGGGAGACCCAGTACTTC
TRBJ2-7 | NA | NA | TRBV2 | CASGADAYEQYF | TGTGCCAGCGGGGCTGACGCCTACGAGCAGTACTTC
TRBJ1-5 | NA | NA | TRBV19 | CASSQGNQPQHF | TGTGCCAGTAGTCAGGGGAATCAGCCCCAGCATTTT
TRBJ2-3 | NA | NA | TRBV6-5 | CASRRADTQYF | TGTGCCAGCAGGCGGGCAGATACGCAGTATTTT
TRBJ2-1 | TRBD2 | NA | TRBV30 | CYGTRGYNEQFF | TGTTACGGGACTAGGGGATACAATGAGCAGTTCTTC
TRBJ2-1 | TRBD2 | NA | TRBV28 | CASTLLSSGSSNEQFF | TGTGCCAGCACCCTACTCTCTAGCGGGAGTAGCAATGAGCAGTTCTTC
TRBJ1-6 | TRBD1 | once | TRBV7-2 | CASSTSGTVNSPLHF | TGTGCCAGCAGCACCTCCGGGACAGTAAATTCACCCCTCCACTTT
TRBJ2-1 | TRBD1 | NA | TRBV14 | CASSQGTGEMGGLRFF | TGTGCCAGCAGCCAAGGGACAGGGGAGATGGGAGGTCTTCGGTTCTTC
TRBJ2-2 | NA | NA | TRBV11-3 | CASSRLGGWDTGELFF | TGTGCCAGCAGCCGGCTCGGAGGGTGGGACACCGGGGAGCTGTTTTTT
TRBJ2-7 | NA | NA | TRBV28 | CASSDRYYEQYF | TGTGCCAGCTCGGACCGATATTACGAGCAGTACTTC
TRBJ2-6 | TRBD1 | NA | TRBV28 | CASSLISLGQGASGANVLTF | TGTGCCAGCAGTTTGATTTCCTTGGGACAGGGGGCCTCCGGGGCCAACGTCCTGACTTTC
TRBJ2-1 | NA | NA | TRBV7-6 | CASSPRRGFGDEQFF | TGTGCCAGCAGCCCGCGACGCGGTTTCGGCGATGAGCAGTTCTTC
TRBJ2-7 | NA | NA | TRBV10-3 | CAISEGPITTYEQYF | TGTGCCATCAGTGAGGGGCCAATTACCACGTACGAGCAGTACTTC
TRBJ1-5 | NA | NA | TRBV9 | CASSAAGSNQPQHF | TGTGCCAGCAGCGCAGCAGGGAGTAATCAGCCCCAGCATTTT
TRBJ1-5 | NA | NA | TRBV6-6 | CASSRPNQPQHF | TGTGCCAGCAGTCGACCCAATCAGCCCCAGCATTTT
TRBJ2-3 | NA | once | TRBV29-1 | CSVAGSWADTQYF | TGCAGCGTTGCAGGGAGTTGGGCAGATACGCAGTATTTT
TRBJ2-5 | TRBD2 | NA | TRBV28 | CASRGLAGQETQYF | TGTGCCAGCAGGGGACTAGCGGGGCAAGAGACCCAGTACTTC
TRBJ2-7 | NA | NA | TRBV18 | CASSPVSKAGFEQYF | TGTGCCAGCTCACCAGTATCCAAGGCGGGGTTTGAGCAGTACTTC
TRBJ2-1 | TRBD1 | NA | TRBV18 | CASSPWVGQGSNEQFF | TGTGCCAGCTCACCATGGGTAGGACAGGGGAGCAATGAGCAGTTCTTC
TRBJ2-3 | NA | NA | TRBV11-2 | CASSLEWQGADTQYF | TGTGCCAGCAGCTTAGAATGGCAGGGAGCAGATACGCAGTATTTT
TRBJ2-1 | TRBD2 | once | TRBV9 | CASSAYGLAGDNEQFF | TGTGCCAGCAGCGCATACGGACTAGCGGGAGATAATGAGCAGTTCTTC